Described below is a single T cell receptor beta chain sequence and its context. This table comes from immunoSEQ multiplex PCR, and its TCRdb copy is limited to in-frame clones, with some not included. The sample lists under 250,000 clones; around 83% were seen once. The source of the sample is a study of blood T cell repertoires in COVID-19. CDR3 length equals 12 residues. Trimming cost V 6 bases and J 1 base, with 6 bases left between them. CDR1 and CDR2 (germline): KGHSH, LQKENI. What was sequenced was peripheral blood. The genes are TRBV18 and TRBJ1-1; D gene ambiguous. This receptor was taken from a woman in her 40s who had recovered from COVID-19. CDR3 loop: CASSAENTEAFF. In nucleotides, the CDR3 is TGTGCCAGCTCGGCAGAGAACACTGAAGCTTTCTTT. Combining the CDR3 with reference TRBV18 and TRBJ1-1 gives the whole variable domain NAGVMQNPRHLVRRRGQEARLRCSPMKGHSHVYWYRQLPEEGLKFMVYLQKENIIDESGMPKERFSAEFPKEGPSILRIQQVVRGDSAAYFCASSAENTEAFFGQGTRLTVV.